This T cell receptor beta chain was obtained from a study of blood T cell repertoires in COVID-19. In the study overall: Specimens from acute and convalescent COVID-19 originated in the United States, Italy and Spain. PBMCs, B-cell-depleted T cells, or T cells were the source of the cDNA or gDNA that made up the material.

This CDR3 is 17 amino acids long. Germline lookup yields CDR1 KGHSH and CDR2 LQKENI. Trimming left V 3 bases short and J 2 bases short, with 18 bases between. Original methodology: Nucleated cell counts were estimated from reference gene primer amplification. The repertoire was sequenced with immunoSEQ multiplex PCR; TCRdb's copy has only in-frame clones and lacks some. V and J calls and clone size are copied from that table; D and trimming were computed from the DNA. The top ten hold 8.5% to 10% of the sample, which has some 85,000 clones, roughly 87% seen once. This clonotype originated in a man over 45 with acute or convalescent COVID-19. Sequencing was carried out using peripheral blood. This chain links TRBV18 with TRBJ2-3; D perhaps matches TRBD2 (6 bases). The chain's CDR3 is CASSPSGSRDPTDTQYF. The CDR3 nucleotides read TGTGCCAGCTCACCTTCCGGCTCGCGGGATCCCACAGATACGCAGTATTTT.